The 23 T cell receptor beta chains below come from one sample, sequenced in a study of OX40 agonist ivuxolimab in advanced cancers. Profiled with immunoSEQ multiplex PCR; TCRdb holds only in-frame clones, not every one. The sample carries 37,000 or so clones, approximately 81% recorded once. The material sequenced was CD4+ or CD8+ T cells sorted from blood, taken in a trial of the OX40 agonist ivuxolimab. Every receptor here comes from an adult with an advanced solid tumor such as melanoma, head and neck, liver or kidney cancer.

The V call is TRBV27, the J call TRBJ1-1; D not certain. V lost 1 base to trimming and J lost 2 bases, with 5 bases between them. This CDR3 region has 13 residues. CDR1 is MNHEY and CDR2 is SMNVEV in the germline V gene (reference sequence). CDR3 loop: CASSLLGNTEAFF. The CDR3 nucleotides are TGTGCCAGCAGTTTATTAGGAAACACTGAAGCTTTCTTT.

This chain joins TRBV2 and TRBJ2-2; 12 bases match TRBD2. V shed 0 bases and J 1 base; nucleotides not matched to a gene: 9. The CDR3 is 20 residues long. The germline CDR1 and CDR2 sequences are SNHLY and FYNNEI. For the CDR3, the DNA is TGTGCCAGCAGTGAAGCGTGGGAGGCTAGCGGGAGGGAGAACACCGGGGAGCTGTTTTTT. Protein product: CASSEAWEASGRENTGELFF.

The chain is built from TRBV19 and TRBJ2-2; 8 bases match TRBD1. This CDR3 has 16 residues. Germline V gives CDR1 LNHDA, CDR2 SQIVND (reference sequence). J was trimmed by 4 bases and V by 4 bases; bases with no gene match: 8. Here the CDR3 DNA reads TGTGCCAGTAGTAATCCCGACAGGGGACCCACCGGGGAGCTGTTTTTT. It translates to CASSNPDRGPTGELFF.

The J gene is TRBJ2-7, the V gene TRBV19, with TRBD1 as a possible D gene (5 bases). The V gene's germline CDR1 is LNHDA and CDR2 SQIVND (reference sequence). Trimming cost V 5 bases and J 1 base, with 15 bases left between them. This CDR3 is 15 amino acids long. The CDR3 region is CASSDTEDISYEQYF. The CDR3 nucleotides read TGTGCCAGTAGTGATACCGAGGACATTTCCTACGAGCAGTACTTC.

The V and J genes are TRBV29-1 and TRBJ2-1, with D maybe TRBD1 (6 bases). Germline V gene lookup returns CDR1 SQVTM and CDR2 ANQGSEA. V was trimmed by 7 bases and J by 4 bases, leaving 17 bases between them. CDR3 length: 14 amino acids. CDR3 sequence: CSAPLRGTYNEQFF. CDR3 nucleotide sequence: TGCAGCGCCCCCCTCAGGGGAACTTACAATGAGCAGTTCTTC.

The CDR3 is CASSYSSGTEQYF. CDR3 nucleotides: TGTGCCAGCAGTTATTCAAGCGGGACCGAGCAGTACTTC. This chain uses TRBV6-5 with TRBJ2-7, with 7 bases identical to TRBD2. Germline-derived CDR1 and CDR2 are MNHEY and SVGAGI. The CDR3 consists of 13 residues. V was clipped by 3 bases and J by 6 bases; unmatched bases: 5.

Comment on this clone: The junction departs from the called germline gene at one end, perhaps through a read error. The chain employs TRBV5-1 and TRBJ1-1; D is uncertain. Per germline, CDR1 SGHRS and CDR2 YFSETQ. This CDR3 contains 15 residues. The chain's CDR3 is CASSLEIPAKGDAFF. CDR3 DNA sequence: TGCGCCAGCAGTTTGGAAATTCCAGCCAAGGGAGACGCTTTCTTT.

A single count supports this clone. The CDR3 nucleotides are TGCGCCAGCAGCCTTAATAGGGGTTACGAGCAGTACTTC. The encoded protein is CASSLNRGYEQYF. J is TRBJ2-7 and V is TRBV4-1; D possibly corresponds to TRBD1 (5 bases). This CDR3 region has 13 residues. The V and J ends lost 4 bases and 4 bases respectively, with 11 bases between them. The germline V gene encodes CDR1 MGHRA and CDR2 YSYEKL.

Concerning this clone itself: The sample has other DNA sequences that encode this CDR3 too. V usage is TRBV7-9 and J usage is TRBJ2-7; 7 bases match TRBD2. The CDR3 runs 14 residues. The trim removed 1 base at V and 2 bases at J, leaving 2 bases unmatched. Per the germline V gene, CDR1 is SEHNR and CDR2 is FQNEAQ (reference sequence). DNA of the CDR3: TGTGCCAGCAGCTTAGTGGGGGGGACCTACGAGCAGTACTTC. Translating it yields CASSLVGGTYEQYF.

The V and J genes are TRBV7-3 and TRBJ1-2, with D unresolved. The germline V gene encodes CDR1 SGHTA and CDR2 FQGTGA. Deletions cut 5 bases from V and 4 bases from J, with 11 bases between. This CDR3 contains 13 residues. The CDR3 sequence: CASSAYGGYGYTF. The CDR3 nucleotides read TGTGCCAGCAGCGCTTACGGTGGCTATGGCTACACCTTC.

V and J are TRBV13 and TRBJ2-2; D not certain. The CDR3 spans 18 residues. From germline, CDR1 is PRHDT and CDR2 FYEKMQ (reference sequence). The V end lost 8 bases, the J end lost 0 bases, and 22 bases lay between the germline ends. The CDR3 here is CASERQTTRGTNTGELFF. The DNA for the CDR3 is TGTGCCAGCGAGCGCCAGACGACTCGTGGCACGAACACCGGGGAGCTGTTTTTT.

The rearrangement joins TRBV7-8 to TRBJ2-3, with D perhaps given as TRBD1 or TRBD2 (6 bases each). The CDR3 extends over 15 amino acids. Trimming took 5 bases from V and 2 from J, leaving 14 bases between them. Per germline, CDR1 SGHVS and CDR2 FQNEAQ. DNA for the CDR3: TGTGCCAGCAGCCGCCTCGGGGGCACCACAGATACGCAGTATTTT. Translated: CASSRLGGTTDTQYF.

This clone was recorded once. The V and J genes are TRBV4-3 and TRBJ2-1, with a possible D match to TRBD2 (6 bases). This CDR3 region has 17 residues. The V end was cut by 0 bases, the J end by 0 bases, with 12 bases between. Per the germline V gene, CDR1 is LGHNA and CDR2 is YSLEER. The CDR3 reads CASSQDPGRSSYNEQFF. CDR3 DNA sequence: TGCGCCAGCAGCCAAGACCCGGGGAGGAGCTCCTACAATGAGCAGTTCTTC.

The chain is built from TRBV12-2 and TRBJ2-7; the DNA was not compared with TRBD1, the D call given in the table. TRBV12-2 is a documented pseudogene. This CDR3 has 17 residues. The CDR3 region has the DNA TGTGCAAGTCGCTTAGCTAGACGACACGTCCCTGGATACGAGCAGTACTTC. Its translation: CASRLARRHVPGYEQYF.

This sequence joins TRBV11-3 and TRBJ2-6; either TRBD1 or TRBD2 may supply D (5 bases each). Trimming removed 5 bases at V and 1 base at J, with 18 bases between. There are 18 residues in the CDR3. Germline CDR1 and CDR2: SGHNT and YENEEA. The CDR3 nucleotides read TGTGCCAGCAGCCCTCGGGTGGGGGAAACGTCTGGGGCCAACGTCCTGACTTTC. This translates into CASSPRVGETSGANVLTF.

The chain is built from TRBV30 and TRBJ2-3, with D uncertain. The CDR3 is 11 amino acids. The germline V gene encodes CDR1 GTSNPN and CDR2 SVGIG (reference sequence). V lost 2 bases to trimming and J lost 2 bases, with 2 bases between them. CDR3 DNA: TGTGCCTGGAGTCCCACAGATACGCAGTATTTT. Its translation is CAWSPTDTQYF.

J is TRBJ1-4 and V is TRBV4-2; the D is unclear. The CDR3 has 16 amino acids. The germline V gene has CDR1 LGHNA and CDR2 YNFKEQ. Trimming took 0 bases from V and 0 from J, leaving 8 bases between them. Written as DNA, the CDR3 is TGTGCCAGCAGCCAAGATCCCGCCCCAACTAATGAAAAACTGTTTTTT. Residues: CASSQDPAPTNEKLFF.

The rearrangement links TRBV19 to TRBJ1-1, with a tentative D call TRBD1 (5 bases). The CDR3 is 14 amino acids. In germline, CDR1 is LNHDA, CDR2 SQIVND (reference sequence). V lost 7 bases and J lost 5, with 17 bases in between. The CDR3 nucleotides read TGTGCCAGTACCTTGACGGGGGTCGGGACTGAAGCTTTCTTT. As protein: CASTLTGVGTEAFF.

V gene TRBV10-3 combines with J gene TRBJ2-1; tentative D call: TRBD1 (6 bases). Trimming cost V 8 bases and J 12 bases, with 23 bases left between them. The length of the CDR3 is 14 residues. Germline V gene sequence: CDR1 ENHRY, CDR2 SYGVKD. The CDR3 bases are TGTGCCATCGGGGGCAACGACTGGGGTCTTTTGCAGTTCTTC. This sequence encodes CAIGGNDWGLLQFF.

This clone has a single count. The V gene is TRBV27, the J gene TRBJ2-7; D is unclear. The germline V gene encodes CDR1 MNHEY and CDR2 SMNVEV (reference sequence). This CDR3 has 13 amino acids. Deletions cut 4 bases from V and 3 bases from J, with 10 bases between. CDR3 residues: CASSSFWGYEQYF. In DNA form, the CDR3 reads TGTGCCAGCAGTTCCTTCTGGGGCTACGAGCAGTACTTC.

V is TRBV30 and J is TRBJ1-2; no clear D. CDR1 and CDR2 from the germline V gene are GTSNPN and SVGIG (reference sequence). V lost 5 bases and J lost 8, with 12 bases in between. This CDR3 contains 11 residues. CDR3 bases: TGTGCCTGGTATAACTCGGGGGGCTACACCTTC. Translation: CAWYNSGGYTF.

The chain uses TRBV6-6 and TRBJ2-5; the D is unclear. This CDR3 spans 13 amino acids. Germline-derived CDR1 and CDR2 are MNHNY and SVGAGI (reference sequence). Between the trimmed V and J ends, which lost 6 bases and 1 base, there was a span of 9 bases. The CDR3 sequence: CASSPLVQETQYF. CDR3 nucleotides: TGTGCCAGCAGCCCACTCGTCCAAGAGACCCAGTACTTC.

V gene TRBV5-1 combines with J gene TRBJ1-2; D is unclear. Germline V gene data show CDR1 as SGHRS and CDR2 as YFSETQ. V lost 5 bases, J lost 3 bases, and 11 bases lay in between. This CDR3 has 13 residues. In nucleotides, the CDR3 is TGCGCCAGCAGGTGGGAGGGCCACTATGGCTACACCTTC. Protein product: CASRWEGHYGYTF.